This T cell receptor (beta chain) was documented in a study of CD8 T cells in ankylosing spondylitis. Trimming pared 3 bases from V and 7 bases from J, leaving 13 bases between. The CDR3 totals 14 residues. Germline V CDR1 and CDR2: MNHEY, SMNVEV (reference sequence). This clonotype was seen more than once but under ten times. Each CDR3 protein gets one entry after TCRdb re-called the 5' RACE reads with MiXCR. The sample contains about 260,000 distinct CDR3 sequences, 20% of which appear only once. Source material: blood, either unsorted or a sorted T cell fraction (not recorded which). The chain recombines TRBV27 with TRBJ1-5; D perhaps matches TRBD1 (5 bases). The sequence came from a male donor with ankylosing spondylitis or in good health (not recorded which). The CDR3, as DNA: TGTGCCAGCAGTTTCTCAGGGATGGGGCAGCCCCAGCATTTT. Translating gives CASSFSGMGQPQHF.